A selection of T cell receptor beta chains follows, all from one sample in a study of T cells after yellow fever vaccination. Each CDR3 protein gets one entry after TCRdb re-called the 5' RACE reads with MiXCR. The data show 400,000 or so distinct CDR3 sequences, 18% seen once. This specimen consisted of PBMCs, obtained before the yellow fever booster vaccination. Receptors originate from a man in his late teens or twenties who received the YFV17D yellow fever vaccine. CDR3s include the opening cysteine and the closing phenylalanine or tryptophan. The order of the fields is D gene, CDR3 length, clone size, J gene, V gene, CDR3 protein, CDR3 DNA. D genes are given only for firm matches. Clone size is not always given. Where it is, it says once, few, many or a class for expanded clones.

-	21	-	TRBJ2-2	TRBV15	CATSPVRQRLRELTNTGELFF	TGTGCCACCAGCCCAGTACGACAGAGACTCCGAGAGCTAACGAACACCGGGGAGCTGTTTTTT
-	14	-	TRBJ2-2	TRBV4-1	CASSQKGDTGELFF	TGCGCCAGCAGCCAAAAAGGAGACACCGGGGAGCTGTTTTTT
-	14	-	TRBJ2-5	TRBV21-1	CASSRLGLQETQYF	TGTGCCAGCAGCCGGTTGGGACTTCAAGAGACCCAGTACTTC
-	15	-	TRBJ2-5	TRBV7-6	CASSPTPGDQGTQYF	TGTGCCAGCAGTCCCACTCCAGGGGACCAGGGGACCCAGTACTTC
TRBD2	16	-	TRBJ2-5	TRBV9	CASSVGTSGGLETQYF	TGTGCCAGCAGCGTGGGGACTAGCGGGGGGTTAGAGACCCAGTACTTC
-	14	many	TRBJ2-3	TRBV7-3	CASSLAGPTDTQYF	TGTGCCAGCAGCTTAGCCGGTCCCACAGATACGCAGTATTTT
TRBD2	16	-	TRBJ2-1	TRBV4-1	CASSQIPTSVSNEQFF	TGCGCCAGCAGCCAGATACCGACTAGCGTCAGCAATGAGCAGTTCTTC
-	12	many	TRBJ2-1	TRBV29-1	CSVVSGYAEQFF	TGCAGCGTCGTCTCAGGGTACGCTGAGCAGTTCTTC
-	15	many	TRBJ2-3	TRBV5-1	CASSLDSSSTDTQYF	TGCGCCAGCAGCTTGGACAGCTCTAGCACAGATACGCAGTATTTT
-	14	-	TRBJ2-1	TRBV9	CASSESSAINEQFF	TGTGCCAGCAGCGAGTCTAGCGCCATCAATGAGCAGTTCTTC
-	14	-	TRBJ2-7	TRBV19	CASSMTAGAYEQYF	TGTGCCAGTAGTATGACGGCGGGCGCCTACGAGCAGTACTTC
-	16	-	TRBJ1-6	TRBV27	CASSLVPWNPNSPLHF	TGTGCCAGCAGTTTAGTCCCTTGGAACCCAAATTCACCCCTCCACTTT
TRBD2	19	-	TRBJ2-1	TRBV15	CATSRDEGTTLGSYNEQFF	TGTGCCACCAGCAGAGATGAGGGGACTACTTTGGGTTCCTACAATGAGCAGTTCTTC
TRBD1	14	few	TRBJ2-3	TRBV5-1	CASSWDRGLDTQYF	TGCGCCAGCAGCTGGGACAGGGGGCTTGATACGCAGTATTTT
TRBD1	13	few	TRBJ1-2	TRBV12-3/TRBV12-4	CASTPTGSYGYTF	TGTGCCAGCACCCCGACAGGGAGCTATGGCTACACCTTC
TRBD2	16	-	TRBJ2-6	TRBV6-2/TRBV6-3	CASSYWGGSGANVLTF	TGTGCCAGCAGTTACTGGGGGGGATCCGGGGCCAACGTCCTGACTTTC
-	15	many	TRBJ1-6	TRBV6-5	CASSYGGLSNSPLHF	TGTGCCAGCAGTTATGGAGGCCTTAGTAATTCACCCCTCCACTTT
-	14	many	TRBJ2-3	TRBV29-1	CSVASRVSTDTQYF	TGCAGCGTTGCGAGCAGGGTGAGCACAGATACGCAGTATTTT
-	15	-	TRBJ2-1	TRBV20-1	CSATKRVAPYNEQFF	TGCAGTGCTACCAAGAGGGTAGCACCCTACAATGAGCAGTTCTTC
TRBD1	13	-	TRBJ1-2	TRBV12-3/TRBV12-4	CASSDDRENGYTF	TGTGCCAGCAGTGACGACAGGGAGAATGGCTACACCTTC
TRBD2	18	few	TRBJ2-3	TRBV5-6	CASSPLRLAVESTDTQYF	TGTGCCAGCAGTCCCCTGCGACTAGCGGTTGAAAGCACAGATACGCAGTATTTT
TRBD2	15	few	TRBJ2-1	TRBV12-3/TRBV12-4	CASSPTTSGGGEQFF	TGTGCCAGCAGTCCAACTACTAGCGGGGGGGGTGAGCAGTTCTTC
TRBD2	16	few	TRBJ2-5	TRBV5-1	CASSLSPSGGGETQYF	TGCGCCAGCAGCTTGTCTCCTAGCGGGGGTGGAGAGACCCAGTACTTC
-	11	-	TRBJ1-1	TRBV12-3/TRBV12-4	CASSSRGKAFF	TGTGCCAGCAGTTCCCGAGGAAAAGCTTTCTTT
-	12	few	TRBJ2-5	TRBV2	CASSPRTETQYF	TGTGCCAGCAGTCCTAGAACGGAGACCCAGTACTTC
-	13	-	TRBJ1-2	TRBV5-1	CASSGQGQGGYTF	TGCGCCAGCAGCGGGCAGGGGCAGGGTGGCTACACCTTC
-	16	-	TRBJ2-3	TRBV9	CASSGGGTEQRDTQYF	TGTGCCAGCAGTGGTGGGGGGACAGAACAACGAGATACGCAGTATTTT
-	11	few	TRBJ2-5	TRBV6-2/TRBV6-3	CASSIYETQYF	TGTGCCAGCAGCATTTATGAGACCCAGTACTTC